This record looks at one TCR beta chain sequence and its context. The antigen is not known. The approximately 120-subject validation cohort, separate from the roughly 700-subject first cohort, included the donors. These data originate in a study of cytomegalovirus exposure and HLA in healthy donors. Whole-study results and caveats: Cytomegalovirus-associated status was assigned to more than 150 TCR beta chains. Subsequent analysis showed first-cohort TCR clusters tending to co-occur in around 130 validation repertoires. Reportedly, diagnosis of cytomegalovirus status by the classifier showed high specificity and sensitivity.

Some clones are missing from TCRdb's copy, which holds only in-frame ones; the method was immunoSEQ multiplex PCR. The sample has about 68,000 clones, roughly nine tenths seen once; the top ten hold just over 3%. V lost 1 base, J lost 2 bases, and 10 bases stayed unmatched. Germline assignment: CDR1 SGHRS and CDR2 YFSETQ. CDR3 length equals 17 residues. Sequencing was done on a sample of PBMCs. The rearrangement joins TRBV5-1 to TRBJ2-3; TRBD1 matches 7 bases. The TCR originated in a man between 18 and 29 years old in good health and CMV-seronegative. The CDR3: CASSLKTGQATTDTQYF. The CDR3 DNA follows: TGCGCCAGCAGCTTGAAAACCGGACAGGCGACCACAGATACGCAGTATTTT.